The clone carrying this TCR beta chain was recorded many times. This sample was included in a study of early T cells in non-severe SARS-CoV-2 infection. Germline values: CDR1 SGHRS, CDR2 YFSETQ. The CDR3 covers 15 residues. The trim removed 2 bases at V and 4 bases at J, leaving 8 bases unmatched. TCRdb re-called the 5' RACE reads with MiXCR, one entry per CDR3 protein. Among some 91,000 distinct CDR3 sequences, roughly 11% were seen once, and the ten largest hold roughly 4.5%. The chain combines TRBV5-1 with TRBJ1-1, with 7 bases that match TRBD1. The material was whole blood, obtained at baseline. This clonotype was sampled from an adult who was a healthcare worker with PCR-confirmed SARS-CoV-2 infection or an uninfected control (not recorded which). CDR3 nucleotides: TGCGCCAGCAGCTTTCAGGGGGGGAGTAGCACTGAAGCTTTCTTT. It encodes CASSFQGGSSTEAFF.